The rows below give T cell receptor beta chains drawn from one sample of a study of T cell responses to AZD1222 COVID-19 vaccine. Sequenced by immunoSEQ multiplex PCR; TCRdb stores in-frame clones only, minus some. Among some 180,000 clones listed, 90% to 95% were seen once. The material sequenced was peripheral blood, taken 28 days after the second AZD1222 dose. All receptors derive from an adult who received the AZD1222 COVID-19 vaccine. Each CDR3 is given without its conserved first and last residue. D genes are given only for firm matches.

CDR3 protein: ASSDRQAINQPQH; D gene: -; J gene: TRBJ1-5; V gene: TRBV2
CDR3 protein: ASTSTGLAGRTFYNEQF; D gene: TRBD2; J gene: TRBJ2-1; V gene: TRBV5-4
CDR3 protein: ASSPGTERSAF; D gene: TRBD1; J gene: TRBJ1-1; V gene: TRBV12-3/TRBV12-4
CDR3 protein: ASSYRRSPPRGEQY; D gene: -; J gene: TRBJ2-7; V gene: TRBV6-5
CDR3 protein: ASSYGGDTEAF; D gene: -; J gene: TRBJ1-1; V gene: TRBV6-5
CDR3 protein: ASSRRELGEQY; D gene: TRBD2; J gene: TRBJ2-7; V gene: TRBV5-1
CDR3 protein: ASSSRVTGELF; D gene: -; J gene: TRBJ2-2; V gene: TRBV3-1/TRBV3-2
CDR3 protein: ASSHRQGGTDTQY; D gene: TRBD1; J gene: TRBJ2-3; V gene: TRBV18
CDR3 protein: AWSVGPMNTEAF; D gene: -; J gene: TRBJ1-1; V gene: TRBV30
CDR3 protein: ASSYSTGVRRMI; D gene: TRBD1; J gene: TRBJ1-6; V gene: TRBV6-5
CDR3 protein: ASSLVGTPYNEQF; D gene: -; J gene: TRBJ2-1; V gene: TRBV11-2
CDR3 protein: AWSQGGANYGYT; D gene: -; J gene: TRBJ1-2; V gene: TRBV30
CDR3 protein: ASKLAENTEAF; D gene: -; J gene: TRBJ1-1; V gene: TRBV2
CDR3 protein: AISKDPAYEQY; D gene: -; J gene: TRBJ2-7; V gene: TRBV10-3
CDR3 protein: ASSSGTGSNQPQH; D gene: TRBD1; J gene: TRBJ1-5; V gene: TRBV2
CDR3 protein: ASTVITLSGYT; D gene: -; J gene: TRBJ1-2; V gene: TRBV6-5
CDR3 protein: SGMEGRGETQY; D gene: -; J gene: TRBJ2-5; V gene: TRBV29-1
CDR3 protein: ASSQGALLSNYGYT; D gene: -; J gene: TRBJ1-2; V gene: TRBV3-1/TRBV3-2
CDR3 protein: ASTLGSYNSPLH; D gene: -; J gene: TRBJ1-6; V gene: TRBV7-9
CDR3 protein: ASSDRGEQY; D gene: -; J gene: TRBJ2-7; V gene: TRBV10-1
CDR3 protein: ASLIGGQPYEQY; D gene: TRBD1; J gene: TRBJ2-7; V gene: TRBV2
CDR3 protein: ASSHWTGEELPGTEAF; D gene: TRBD1; J gene: TRBJ1-1; V gene: TRBV5-1
CDR3 protein: ASSDRTGDLKERY; D gene: TRBD1; J gene: TRBJ2-7; V gene: TRBV27
CDR3 protein: ASEGAWGNTIY; D gene: TRBD1; J gene: TRBJ1-3; V gene: TRBV11-2
CDR3 protein: ASSEALAAYNEQF; D gene: TRBD2; J gene: TRBJ2-1; V gene: TRBV6-1
CDR3 protein: ASSSGGNLPGAQY; D gene: -; J gene: TRBJ2-5; V gene: TRBV5-4
CDR3 protein: ASRSDVNYGYT; D gene: -; J gene: TRBJ1-2; V gene: TRBV12-3/TRBV12-4
CDR3 protein: ASSLATQGANYEQY; D gene: TRBD1; J gene: TRBJ2-7; V gene: TRBV7-2
CDR3 protein: ASSVDLTGYYEQY; D gene: -; J gene: TRBJ2-7; V gene: TRBV9